The rows below give T cell receptor beta chains drawn from one sample of a study of T-cell memory formation after mild COVID-19. In TCRdb, the 5' RACE reads were re-called with MiXCR into one record per CDR3 protein. The repertoire consists of about 400,000 distinct CDR3 sequences, with more than 15% occurring once and the leading ten covering about 22%. Sequenced: PBMCs or a T cell subset sorted from them (not recorded which). The receptors were gathered from a man in his late teens or twenties who had mild COVID-19 (a few samples of this study predate the infection). Cell type and time point are not known. CDR3s include the opening cysteine and the closing phenylalanine or tryptophan. D genes are given only for firm matches. A row's size may be missing; if present it is once, few, many or a size class.

v_call: TRBV6-1; j_call: TRBJ2-1; clone_size: once; d_call: NA; cdr3_aa: CASSTGLGYNEQFF; cdr3_nt: TGTGCCAGCAGTACAGGGTTAGGGTACAATGAGCAGTTCTTC
v_call: TRBV5-1; j_call: TRBJ2-7; clone_size: many; d_call: NA; cdr3_aa: CASSSRAEGVYEQYF; cdr3_nt: TGCGCCAGCAGCTCAAGGGCGGAGGGGGTCTACGAGCAGTACTTC
v_call: TRBV18; j_call: TRBJ1-2; clone_size: few; d_call: NA; cdr3_aa: CASSPPVPRGYTF; cdr3_nt: TGTGCCAGCTCACCCCCAGTACCGCGGGGCTACACCTTC
v_call: TRBV15; j_call: TRBJ2-2; clone_size: few; d_call: NA; cdr3_aa: CATSRDWADGGRYTGELFF; cdr3_nt: TGTGCCACCAGCAGAGATTGGGCTGACGGGGGGCGGTACACCGGGGAGCTGTTTTTT
v_call: TRBV9; j_call: TRBJ2-1; clone_size: few; d_call: TRBD2; cdr3_aa: CASSVGGTSPGEQFF; cdr3_nt: TGTGCCAGCAGCGTAGGGGGGACTAGCCCGGGAGAGCAGTTCTTC
v_call: TRBV20-1; j_call: TRBJ1-2; clone_size: few; d_call: TRBD1; cdr3_aa: CSARDGTGECYTF; cdr3_nt: TGCAGTGCTAGAGATGGGACAGGGGAGTGCTACACCTTC
v_call: TRBV5-1; j_call: TRBJ1-3; clone_size: many; d_call: NA; cdr3_aa: CASSLVSGIAGNTIYF; cdr3_nt: TGCGCCAGCAGCTTGGTTTCTGGAATAGCGGGAAACACCATATATTTT
v_call: TRBV11-2; j_call: TRBJ2-1; clone_size: few; d_call: NA; cdr3_aa: CASSLAGTGQFF; cdr3_nt: TGTGCCAGCAGCTTAGCTGGAACGGGGCAGTTCTTC
v_call: TRBV4-2; j_call: TRBJ2-4; clone_size: NA; d_call: NA; cdr3_aa: CASSQDLGDKNIQYF; cdr3_nt: TGTGCCAGCAGCCAAGACTTGGGGGACAAAAACATTCAGTACTTC
v_call: TRBV10-3; j_call: TRBJ2-3; clone_size: NA; d_call: TRBD2; cdr3_aa: CAISSGLADTQYF; cdr3_nt: TGTGCCATTTCTAGCGGGTTGGCAGATACGCAGTATTTT
v_call: TRBV5-4; j_call: TRBJ2-5; clone_size: many; d_call: TRBD1; cdr3_aa: CASAPGTEETQYF; cdr3_nt: TGTGCCAGCGCCCCCGGGACAGAAGAGACCCAGTACTTC
v_call: TRBV7-9; j_call: TRBJ2-3; clone_size: NA; d_call: TRBD2; cdr3_aa: CASSSGGPGTDTQYF; cdr3_nt: TGTGCCAGCAGCTCGGGGGGGCCAGGCACAGATACGCAGTATTTT
v_call: TRBV7-6; j_call: TRBJ1-1; clone_size: NA; d_call: TRBD1; cdr3_aa: CASSPGTGSGFFAFF; cdr3_nt: TGTGCCAGCAGCCCAGGGACAGGGTCTGGGTTTTTCGCTTTCTTT
v_call: TRBV7-9; j_call: TRBJ2-3; clone_size: few; d_call: TRBD1; cdr3_aa: CASSRDRGYGTQYF; cdr3_nt: TGTGCCAGCAGCCGGGACAGGGGGTATGGTACGCAGTATTTT
v_call: TRBV4-1; j_call: TRBJ1-2; clone_size: NA; d_call: NA; cdr3_aa: CASTPRGTENYGYTF; cdr3_nt: TGCGCCAGCACCCCTCGAGGGACCGAGAACTATGGCTACACCTTC
v_call: TRBV20-1; j_call: TRBJ2-3; clone_size: once; d_call: TRBD2; cdr3_aa: CSARVGPKAGGFIDTQYF; cdr3_nt: TGCAGTGCTAGAGTCGGACCAAAAGCGGGGGGGTTCATTGATACGCAGTATTTT
v_call: TRBV5-1; j_call: TRBJ2-5; clone_size: NA; d_call: NA; cdr3_aa: CASSLGPEEGETQYF; cdr3_nt: TGCGCCAGCAGCTTGGGGCCAGAGGAAGGAGAGACCCAGTACTTC
v_call: TRBV5-1; j_call: TRBJ1-1; clone_size: NA; d_call: TRBD1; cdr3_aa: CASSGGQGRTEAFF; cdr3_nt: TGCGCCAGCAGCGGGGGACAGGGGCGAACTGAAGCTTTCTTT
v_call: TRBV7-2; j_call: TRBJ1-4; clone_size: many; d_call: NA; cdr3_aa: CASSLSGEHEKLFF; cdr3_nt: TGTGCCAGCAGCTTATCGGGGGAACATGAAAAACTGTTTTTT
v_call: TRBV5-1; j_call: TRBJ2-4; clone_size: few; d_call: TRBD2; cdr3_aa: CASSDGVYIAGGTIAKNIQYF; cdr3_nt: TGCGCCAGCAGCGACGGCGTATACATAGCGGGGGGTACGATAGCCAAAAACATTCAGTACTTC
v_call: TRBV29-1; j_call: TRBJ1-1; clone_size: many; d_call: TRBD1; cdr3_aa: CSVEDLVWTGWEFRAFF; cdr3_nt: TGCAGCGTTGAAGATCTAGTCTGGACAGGTTGGGAATTTAGAGCTTTCTTT
v_call: TRBV6-6; j_call: TRBJ1-1; clone_size: NA; d_call: NA; cdr3_aa: CASSNVAEGSTEAFF; cdr3_nt: TGTGCCAGCAGTAACGTGGCAGAAGGGAGCACTGAAGCTTTCTTT
v_call: TRBV6-5; j_call: TRBJ1-1; clone_size: once; d_call: NA; cdr3_aa: CASSYSAAMGTEAFF; cdr3_nt: TGTGCCAGCAGTTACTCGGCGGCCATGGGAACTGAAGCTTTCTTT
v_call: TRBV7-9; j_call: TRBJ1-2; clone_size: NA; d_call: NA; cdr3_aa: CASTYLTGWTGYTF; cdr3_nt: TGTGCCAGCACCTACCTCACAGGGTGGACTGGCTACACCTTC
v_call: TRBV7-7; j_call: TRBJ2-2; clone_size: many; d_call: NA; cdr3_aa: CASSPVSGIGELFF; cdr3_nt: TGTGCTAGCAGCCCCGTGAGTGGGATCGGGGAGCTGTTTTTT
v_call: TRBV12-3/TRBV12-4; j_call: TRBJ1-6; clone_size: few; d_call: NA; cdr3_aa: CASSARSPPLHF; cdr3_nt: TGTGCCAGCAGTGCCCGGTCCCCACCCCTCCACTTT
v_call: TRBV7-2; j_call: TRBJ2-2; clone_size: few; d_call: TRBD2; cdr3_aa: CASSLLAGLRGTGELFF; cdr3_nt: TGTGCCAGCAGCTTACTAGCGGGTCTGAGGGGCACCGGGGAGCTGTTTTTT
v_call: TRBV5-4; j_call: TRBJ1-4; clone_size: NA; d_call: TRBD1; cdr3_aa: CASSRAGGTEKLFF; cdr3_nt: TGTGCCAGCAGCCGCGCAGGGGGCACTGAAAAACTGTTTTTT
v_call: TRBV12-3/TRBV12-4; j_call: TRBJ2-7; clone_size: NA; d_call: NA; cdr3_aa: CASSRSGLADEQYF; cdr3_nt: TGTGCCAGCAGCCGCAGCGGGCTAGCTGACGAGCAGTACTTC
v_call: TRBV24-1; j_call: TRBJ2-3; clone_size: NA; d_call: NA; cdr3_aa: CATSGPEGAGTDTQYF; cdr3_nt: TGTGCCACCAGTGGTCCGGAGGGGGCCGGCACAGATACGCAGTATTTT
v_call: TRBV4-2; j_call: TRBJ2-1; clone_size: NA; d_call: NA; cdr3_aa: CASSQDGGPYEQFF; cdr3_nt: TGTGCCAGCAGCCAAGACGGGGGGCCGTATGAGCAGTTCTTC
v_call: TRBV4-1; j_call: TRBJ2-5; clone_size: few; d_call: NA; cdr3_aa: CASSQGDGTQETQYF; cdr3_nt: TGCGCCAGCAGCCAAGGTGACGGGACCCAAGAGACCCAGTACTTC
v_call: TRBV6-1; j_call: TRBJ1-5; clone_size: many; d_call: NA; cdr3_aa: CASSGGFSNQPQHF; cdr3_nt: TGTGCCAGCAGTGGGGGGTTCTCTAATCAGCCCCAGCATTTT
v_call: TRBV7-7; j_call: TRBJ1-5; clone_size: few; d_call: TRBD1; cdr3_aa: CASSLLGWLQGFNQPQHF; cdr3_nt: TGTGCTAGCAGCCTCTTAGGGTGGTTACAGGGGTTTAATCAGCCCCAGCATTTT
v_call: TRBV6-2/TRBV6-3; j_call: TRBJ2-5; clone_size: NA; d_call: TRBD1; cdr3_aa: CASSTGQIHKETQYF; cdr3_nt: TGTGCCAGCAGCACGGGACAGATCCACAAAGAGACCCAGTACTTC
v_call: TRBV27; j_call: TRBJ2-3; clone_size: few; d_call: TRBD2; cdr3_aa: CASSLTSGGASDTQYF; cdr3_nt: TGTGCCAGCAGTTTGACTAGCGGGGGGGCCTCGGATACGCAGTATTTT
v_call: TRBV12-3/TRBV12-4; j_call: TRBJ2-4; clone_size: few; d_call: TRBD2; cdr3_aa: CASTPDVGGIQYF; cdr3_nt: TGTGCCAGCACCCCGGACGTGGGGGGGATTCAGTACTTC
v_call: TRBV20-1; j_call: TRBJ2-5; clone_size: NA; d_call: TRBD1; cdr3_aa: CSARGTAETQYF; cdr3_nt: TGCAGTGCTAGGGGGACAGCAGAGACCCAGTACTTC
v_call: TRBV12-3/TRBV12-4; j_call: TRBJ2-7; clone_size: few; d_call: NA; cdr3_aa: CASRRDIYEQYF; cdr3_nt: TGTGCCAGCAGGCGGGACATTTACGAGCAGTACTTC
v_call: TRBV6-2/TRBV6-3; j_call: TRBJ1-2; clone_size: NA; d_call: NA; cdr3_aa: CASTRDANGYTF; cdr3_nt: TGTGCCAGCACCCGGGACGCTAATGGCTACACCTTC